These T cell receptor beta chains were read from a single sample in a study of cytomegalovirus exposure and HLA in healthy donors. Profiled with immunoSEQ multiplex PCR; TCRdb holds only in-frame clones, not every one. The sample shows around 130,000 clones, approximately 81% of them seen only once. Sequencing was performed on PBMCs. These receptors all come from a woman aged 30 to 39 in good health and CMV-seronegative. Both conserved end residues are part of each CDR3.

TRBV4-2	TRBJ2-1	CASSQGTGTYNEQFF
TRBV5-4	TRBJ2-1	CASSFTGGGDQFF
TRBV7-8	TRBJ1-1	CASRLALRGTEAFF
TRBV5-8	TRBJ2-5	CASSLAGVQETQYF
TRBV10-3	TRBJ1-2	CAISEPTTSTYGYTF
TRBV6-1	TRBJ1-5	CASTPQGARNQPQHF
TRBV7-6	TRBJ2-7	CASSSTSGGGEQYF
TRBV10-1	TRBJ2-1	CASSEWVGLAGESSYNEQFF
TRBV7-9	TRBJ1-6	CASSLEQGASNSPLHF
TRBV27	TRBJ2-7	CASGNYEQYF
TRBV10-3	TRBJ2-7	CAISEAYRDEQYF
TRBV19	TRBJ1-1	CASSIKTGWITEAFF
TRBV7-9	TRBJ2-7	CASSSLSGAEGEQYF
TRBV9	TRBJ1-1	CASSVGPQNTEAFF
TRBV19	TRBJ1-1	CASKSPGQGHTEAFF
TRBV7-9	TRBJ2-2	CASSLGGTGELFF
TRBV6-6	TRBJ1-4	CASSYPGVEKLFF
TRBV7-2	TRBJ1-3	CASTLNSAGNTIYF
TRBV6-6	TRBJ2-7	CASSYDRESEQYF
TRBV27	TRBJ1-1	CASRLQGVITEAFF
TRBV19	TRBJ2-5	CASTPGQAQETQYF
TRBV15	TRBJ1-6	CATSRGTGRNSPLHF
TRBV7-2	TRBJ1-1	CASSLRTVNTEAFF
TRBV18	TRBJ1-6	CASSTTGNLYNSPLHF
TRBV7-2	TRBJ1-1	CASSPRQGAATEAFF
TRBV11-3	TRBJ2-3	CASSLAGGGTDTQYF
TRBV30	TRBJ2-5	CAWSIGVQETQYF
TRBV2	TRBJ2-2	CASSEKGAQLGELFF
TRBV18	TRBJ1-2	CASSPLDRGLTNYGYTF
TRBV7-9	TRBJ2-7	CASSLDRGRYEQYF
TRBV7-2	TRBJ1-2	CASSLGQGPWYGYTF
TRBV7-2	TRBJ2-5	CASSLGPGAGAGQETQYF
TRBV2	TRBJ2-7	CASRGTGGREQYF
TRBV7-3	TRBJ1-5	CASSPPLGRSDQPQHF
TRBV15	TRBJ2-5	CATEAHEVGTQYF
TRBV5-1	TRBJ1-2	CASSLAGGYGNYGYTF
TRBV27	TRBJ1-5	CASSFGVNQPQHF
TRBV15	TRBJ2-3	CATSSIFGRALSRDPQYF
TRBV6-6	TRBJ2-5	CASSYSSQDGAQYF
TRBV2	TRBJ2-1	CASSAWTDEQFF
TRBV11-2	TRBJ2-5	CASSLMRETQYF
TRBV2	TRBJ1-2	CASRAGGGYTF
TRBV15	TRBJ1-3	CATSTSGNTIYF
TRBV10-3	TRBJ2-2	CAIRGQGDTGELFF
TRBV2	TRBJ1-6	CASSESAQGIYSPLHF